The 10 T cell receptor beta chains given below trace back to one sample, sequenced in a study of blood T cells in healthy people across ages. Next came a second PCR, run for about 6 to 11 cycles, which used a sample-barcoded 5' primer along with a J-beta primer mix. TCRdb reanalysed the 5' RACE reads using MiXCR and keeps one entry per CDR3 protein. This table holds 2 million or so distinct CDR3 sequences, 49% found once. The sequencing input was blood. The receptors stem from a woman aged 35 to 49 in good health.

The rearrangement joins TRBV20-1 to TRBJ2-7; D uncertain. The ends were cut back, 6 bases at V and 2 bases at J, with 14 bases in the middle. The germline V gene has CDR1 DFQATT and CDR2 SNEGSKA (reference sequence). The CDR3 spans 13 residues. The CDR3 is CSANRQFPYEQYF. The CDR3 DNA reads TGCAGTGCCAACCGCCAGTTCCCCTACGAGCAGTACTTC.

This rearrangement joins TRBV11-3 to TRBJ2-7; TRBD1 matches 7 bases. This CDR3 is 17 amino acids long. Germline CDR1 and CDR2: SGHNT and YENEEA. V lost 4 bases and J lost 7; bases outside the gene matches: 19. CDR3 region: CASSSPPQGPYYNEQYF. As DNA, the CDR3 is TGTGCCAGCAGCTCGCCCCCACAGGGGCCCTACTACAATGAGCAGTACTTC.

The chain uses TRBV5-1 and TRBJ2-5, with D possibly being TRBD1 or TRBD2 (5 bases each). The germline V and J ends were trimmed by 5 bases and 2 bases, with 16 bases remaining between them. The CDR3 totals 15 residues. Germline-derived CDR1 and CDR2 are SGHRS and YFSETQ. CDR3 nucleotides: TGCGCCAGCAGTGCAGTCCCGGGACCGCAAGAGACCCAGTACTTC. This gives the protein CASSAVPGPQETQYF.

The chain couples TRBV18 to TRBJ2-7; D is ambiguous. TRBJ2-5 explains the end of the DNA better; the J call may be wrong. CDR1 and CDR2 from the germline V gene are KGHSH and LQKENI. The CDR3 totals 14 residues. CDR3 residues: CASSPREIQETQYF. CDR3 bases: TGTGCCAGCTCACCAAGAGAAATTCAAGAGACCCAGTACTTC.

This chain links TRBV4-3 with TRBJ2-7, with TRBD1 matching 12 bases. This CDR3 has 17 residues. The germline gives CDR1 LGHNA, CDR2 YSLEER. V lost 3 bases and J lost 7; bases outside the gene matches: 13. Written as DNA, the CDR3 is TGCGCCAGCAGCCATTATTTCGGGGACAGGGGGCGAGGGGAGCAGTACTTC. Translation: CASSHYFGDRGRGEQYF.

This chain joins TRBV28 and TRBJ2-7; D unresolved. There are 12 residues in the CDR3. V was trimmed by 5 bases and J by 5 bases, leaving 10 bases between them. The germline CDR1 and CDR2 sequences are MDHEN and SYDVKM. CDR3: CASSTHSDEQYF. The DNA of the CDR3 is TGTGCCAGCAGTACGCACAGTGACGAGCAGTACTTC.

The gene calls are TRBV5-1 and TRBJ2-6, with 7 positions matching TRBD1. The CDR3 extends over 19 amino acids. V trimming: 4 bases; J trimming: 0 bases; junction bases outside the gene matches: 13. Germline CDR1 reads SGHRS; CDR2 reads YFSETQ. CDR3: CASSTYKPGQFSGANVLTF. The CDR3 DNA reads as TGCGCCAGCAGCACCTACAAGCCGGGACAGTTCTCTGGGGCCAACGTCCTGACTTTC.

This clonotype was detected only a few times. This chain links TRBV12-3 or TRBV12-4 with TRBJ2-4, with a possible D match to TRBD1 (5 bases). The CDR3 totals 12 residues. V lost 7 bases and J 8 bases, leaving 12 bases between the germline ends. The CDR3 region is CASTSQADIQYF. The CDR3 DNA reads TGTGCCAGCACCTCACAGGCGGACATTCAGTACTTC.

This clonotype was found a few times. The chain links TRBV6-6 to TRBJ2-6; weak D call: TRBD1 (5 bases). This CDR3 is built from 16 residues. The germline V gene has CDR1 MNHNY and CDR2 SVGAGI (reference sequence). The V end was cut by 5 bases, the J end by 0 bases, with 11 bases between. The CDR3 nucleotides read TGTGCCAGCAGTGCCCGACAGAACTCTGGGGCCAACGTCCTGACTTTC. Amino acids: CASSARQNSGANVLTF.

Of note for this clonotype: A junction boundary mismatches the germline segment, possibly from a read error. The chain joins TRBV7-8 to TRBJ1-2; D might be TRBD1 (6 bases). This CDR3 has 15 residues. CDR1 and CDR2 (germline): SGHVS, FQNEAQ. In DNA form, the CDR3 reads TGTGCCAGCAGCTTCAGGGGCTCCCCTAACCATGGCTACACCTTC. Translation: CASSFRGSPNHGYTF.